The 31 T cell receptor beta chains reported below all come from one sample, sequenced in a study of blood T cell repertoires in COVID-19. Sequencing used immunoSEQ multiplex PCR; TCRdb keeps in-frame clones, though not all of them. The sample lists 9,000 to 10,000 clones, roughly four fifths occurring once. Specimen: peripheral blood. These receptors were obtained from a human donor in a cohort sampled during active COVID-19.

The CDR3, as DNA: TGTGCCAGCAGCCAGGACAGAATTAATTCACCCCTCCACTTT. Translating it yields CASSQDRINSPLHF. The chain combines TRBV7-2 with TRBJ1-6, with D possibly being TRBD1 (6 bases). This CDR3 region has 14 residues. CDR1 SGHTA and CDR2 FQGNSA come from the germline V gene. V lost 5 bases to trimming and J lost 6 bases, with 11 bases between them.

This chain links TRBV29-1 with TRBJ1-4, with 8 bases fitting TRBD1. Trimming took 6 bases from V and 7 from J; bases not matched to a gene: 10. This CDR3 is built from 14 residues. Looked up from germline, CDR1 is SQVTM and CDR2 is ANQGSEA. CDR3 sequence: CSVTGQGFGEKLFF. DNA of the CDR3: TGCAGCGTGACCGGACAGGGCTTCGGTGAAAAACTGTTTTTT.

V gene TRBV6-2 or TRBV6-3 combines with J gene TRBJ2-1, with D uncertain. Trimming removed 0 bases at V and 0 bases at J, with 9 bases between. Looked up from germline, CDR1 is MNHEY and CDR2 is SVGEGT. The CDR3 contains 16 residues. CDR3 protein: CASSYSPWSSYNEQFF. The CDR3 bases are TGTGCCAGCAGTTACTCGCCTTGGAGCTCCTACAATGAGCAGTTCTTC.

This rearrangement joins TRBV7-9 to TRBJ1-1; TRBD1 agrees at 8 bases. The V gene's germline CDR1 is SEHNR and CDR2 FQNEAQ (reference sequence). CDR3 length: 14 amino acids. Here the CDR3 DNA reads TGTGGGGGTTCGACAGGGGATTGGGACACTGAAGCTTTCTTT. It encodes CGGSTGDWDTEAFF.

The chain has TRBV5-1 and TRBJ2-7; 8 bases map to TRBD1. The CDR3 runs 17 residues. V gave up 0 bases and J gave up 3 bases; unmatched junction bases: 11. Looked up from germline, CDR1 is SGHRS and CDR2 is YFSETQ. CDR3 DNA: TGCGCCAGCAGCTTGGATGTCTCGCGGACAGGGTTCTACGAGCAGTACTTC. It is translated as CASSLDVSRTGFYEQYF.

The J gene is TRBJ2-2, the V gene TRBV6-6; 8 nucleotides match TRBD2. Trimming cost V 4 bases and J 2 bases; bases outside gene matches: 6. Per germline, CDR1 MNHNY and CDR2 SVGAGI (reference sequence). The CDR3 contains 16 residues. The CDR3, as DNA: TGTGCCAGCAGTTTGTCACTAGCGGATAACACCGGGGAGCTGTTTTTT. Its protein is CASSLSLADNTGELFF.

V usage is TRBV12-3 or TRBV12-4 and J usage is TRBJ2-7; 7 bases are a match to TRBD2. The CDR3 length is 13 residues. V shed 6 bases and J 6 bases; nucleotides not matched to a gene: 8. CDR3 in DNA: TGTGCCAGCAGCTGGAATACGGGGGGCGAGCAGTACTTC. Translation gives CASSWNTGGEQYF.

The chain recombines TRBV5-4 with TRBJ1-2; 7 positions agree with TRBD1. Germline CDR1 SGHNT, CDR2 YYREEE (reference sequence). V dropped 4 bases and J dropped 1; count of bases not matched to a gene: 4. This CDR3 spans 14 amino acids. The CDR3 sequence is CASSPGQHNYGYTF. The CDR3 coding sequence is TGTGCCAGCAGCCCGGGACAGCATAACTATGGCTACACCTTC.

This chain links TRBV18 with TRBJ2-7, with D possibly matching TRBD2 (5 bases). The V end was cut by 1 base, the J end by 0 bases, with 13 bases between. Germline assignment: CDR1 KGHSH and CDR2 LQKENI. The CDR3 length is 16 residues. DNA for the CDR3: TGTGCCAGCTCACCACTCGGCGGGTTTAGCTCCTACGAGCAGTACTTC. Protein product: CASSPLGGFSSYEQYF. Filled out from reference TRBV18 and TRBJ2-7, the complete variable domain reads NAGVMQNPRHLVRRRGQEARLRCSPMKGHSHVYWYRQLPEEGLKFMVYLQKENIIDESGMPKERFSAEFPKEGPSILRIQQVVRGDSAAYFCASSPLGGFSSYEQYFGPGTRLTVT.

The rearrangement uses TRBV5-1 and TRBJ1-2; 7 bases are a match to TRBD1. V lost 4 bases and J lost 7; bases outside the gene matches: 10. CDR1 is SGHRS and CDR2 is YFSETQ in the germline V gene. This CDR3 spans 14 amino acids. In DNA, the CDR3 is TGCGCCAGCAGCCAAGACAGGGACCGGGGTGGCTACACCTTC. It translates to CASSQDRDRGGYTF.

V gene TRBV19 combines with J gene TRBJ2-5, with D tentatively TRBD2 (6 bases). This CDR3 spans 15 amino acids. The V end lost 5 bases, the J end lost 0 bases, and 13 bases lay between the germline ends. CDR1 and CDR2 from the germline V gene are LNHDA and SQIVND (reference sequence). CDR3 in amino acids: CASSVRDSNQETQYF. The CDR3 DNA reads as TGTGCCAGTAGTGTCCGGGACTCCAACCAAGAGACCCAGTACTTC.

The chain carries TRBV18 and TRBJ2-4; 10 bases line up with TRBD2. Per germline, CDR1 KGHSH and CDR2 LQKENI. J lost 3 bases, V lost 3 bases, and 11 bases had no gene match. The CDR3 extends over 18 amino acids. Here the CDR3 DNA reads TGTGCCAGCTCACCCACAGCGGGGGGGCGATCGGACAAAAACATTCAGTACTTC. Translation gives CASSPTAGGRSDKNIQYF.

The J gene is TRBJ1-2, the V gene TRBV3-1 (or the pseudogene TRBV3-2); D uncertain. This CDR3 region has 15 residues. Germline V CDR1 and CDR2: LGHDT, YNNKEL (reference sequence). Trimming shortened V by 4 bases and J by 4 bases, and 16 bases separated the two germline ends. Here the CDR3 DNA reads TGTGCCAGCAGCCTAATGCAGGCCGCGACCTATGGCTACACCTTC. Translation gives CASSLMQAATYGYTF.

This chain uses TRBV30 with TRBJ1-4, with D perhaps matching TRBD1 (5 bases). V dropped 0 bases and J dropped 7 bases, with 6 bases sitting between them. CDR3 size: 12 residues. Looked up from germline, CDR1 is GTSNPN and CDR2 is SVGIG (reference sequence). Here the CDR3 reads CAWSVTGEKLFF. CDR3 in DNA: TGTGCCTGGAGTGTAACAGGTGAAAAACTGTTTTTT.

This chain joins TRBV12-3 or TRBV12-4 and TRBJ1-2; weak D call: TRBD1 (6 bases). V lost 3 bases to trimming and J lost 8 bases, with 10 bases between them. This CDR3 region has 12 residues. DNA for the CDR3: TGTGCCAGCAGTTTCCCAGGGGCCGGCTACACCTTC. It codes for CASSFPGAGYTF.

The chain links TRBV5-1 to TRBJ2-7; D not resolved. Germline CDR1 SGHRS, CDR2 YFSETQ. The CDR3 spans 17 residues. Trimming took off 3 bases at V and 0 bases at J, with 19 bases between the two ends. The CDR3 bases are TGCGCCAGCAGCTCCACACTCAATTCTAGGAGCTCCTACGAGCAGTACTTC. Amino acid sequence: CASSSTLNSRSSYEQYF.

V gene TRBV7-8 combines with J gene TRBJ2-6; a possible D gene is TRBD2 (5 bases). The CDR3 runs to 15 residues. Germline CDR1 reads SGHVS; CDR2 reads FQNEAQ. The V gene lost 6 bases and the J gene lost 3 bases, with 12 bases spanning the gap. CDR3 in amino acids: CASSSTGYGANVLTF. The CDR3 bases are TGTGCCAGCAGTTCCACGGGGTATGGGGCCAACGTCCTGACTTTC.

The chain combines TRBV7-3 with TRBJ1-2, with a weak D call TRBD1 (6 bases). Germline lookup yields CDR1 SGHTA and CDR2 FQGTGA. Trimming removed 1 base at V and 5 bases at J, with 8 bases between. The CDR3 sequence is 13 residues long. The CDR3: CASSLMGAYGYTF. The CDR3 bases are TGTGCCAGCAGCTTAATGGGGGCTTATGGCTACACCTTC.

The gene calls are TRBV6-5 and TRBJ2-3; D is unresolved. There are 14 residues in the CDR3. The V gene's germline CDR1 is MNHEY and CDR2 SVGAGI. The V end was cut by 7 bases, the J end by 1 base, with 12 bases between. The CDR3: CASTRDRGTDTQYF. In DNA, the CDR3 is TGTGCCAGCACTAGAGACCGGGGCACAGATACGCAGTATTTT.

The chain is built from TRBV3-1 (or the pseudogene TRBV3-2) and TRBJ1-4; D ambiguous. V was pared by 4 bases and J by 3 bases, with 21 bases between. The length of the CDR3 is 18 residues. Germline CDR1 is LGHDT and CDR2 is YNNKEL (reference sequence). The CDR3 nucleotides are TGTGCCAGCAGCCCAAGGACCGGTACTTGGGGAGCTAATGAAAAACTGTTTTTT. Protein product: CASSPRTGTWGANEKLFF.

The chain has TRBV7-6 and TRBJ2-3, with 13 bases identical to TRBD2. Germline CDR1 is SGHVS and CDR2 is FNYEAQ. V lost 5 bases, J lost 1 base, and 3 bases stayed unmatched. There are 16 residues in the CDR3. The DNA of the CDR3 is TGTGCCAGCAGCCCTGGACTAGCGGGGGGCACAGATACGCAGTATTTT. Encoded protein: CASSPGLAGGTDTQYF.

The CDR3 protein is CSATVGSEQYF. DNA for the CDR3: TGCAGTGCTACAGTAGGGAGCGAGCAGTACTTC. The V gene is TRBV20-1, the J gene TRBJ2-7; possibly TRBD2 for D (5 bases). There are 11 residues in the CDR3. Germline V lookup: CDR1 DFQATT, CDR2 SNEGSKA (reference sequence). The V and J ends lost 4 bases and 6 bases respectively, with 10 bases between them.

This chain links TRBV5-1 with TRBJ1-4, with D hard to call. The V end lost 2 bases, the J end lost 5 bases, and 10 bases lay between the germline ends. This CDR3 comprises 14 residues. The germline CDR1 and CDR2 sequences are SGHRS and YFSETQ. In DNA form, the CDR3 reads TGCGCCAGCAGCTTCGCAGGTACCAATGAAAAACTGTTTTTT. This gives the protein CASSFAGTNEKLFF.

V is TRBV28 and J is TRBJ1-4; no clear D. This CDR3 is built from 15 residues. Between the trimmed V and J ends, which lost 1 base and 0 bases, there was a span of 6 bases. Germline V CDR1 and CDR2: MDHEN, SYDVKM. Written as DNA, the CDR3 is TGTGCCAGCAGTTTATTCCGGTCAACTAATGAAAAACTGTTTTTT. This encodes CASSLFRSTNEKLFF. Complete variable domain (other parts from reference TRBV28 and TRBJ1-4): DVKVTQSSRYLVKRTGEKVFLECVQDMDHENMFWYRQDPGLGLRLIYFSYDVKMKEKGDIPEGYSVSREKKERFSLILESASTNQTSMYLCASSLFRSTNEKLFFGSGTQLSVL.

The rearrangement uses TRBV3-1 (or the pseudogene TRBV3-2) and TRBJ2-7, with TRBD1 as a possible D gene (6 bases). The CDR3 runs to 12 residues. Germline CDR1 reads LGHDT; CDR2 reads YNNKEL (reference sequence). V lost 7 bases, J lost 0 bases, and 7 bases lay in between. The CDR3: CASTGASYEQYF. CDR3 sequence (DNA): TGTGCCAGCACAGGGGCCTCCTACGAGCAGTACTTC.

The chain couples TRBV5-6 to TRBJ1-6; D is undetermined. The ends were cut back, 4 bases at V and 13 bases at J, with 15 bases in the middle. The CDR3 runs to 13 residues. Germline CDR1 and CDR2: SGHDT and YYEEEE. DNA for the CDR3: TGTGCCAGCAGCCGCGAAGACAATCCCCCCCTCCACTTT. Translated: CASSREDNPPLHF.

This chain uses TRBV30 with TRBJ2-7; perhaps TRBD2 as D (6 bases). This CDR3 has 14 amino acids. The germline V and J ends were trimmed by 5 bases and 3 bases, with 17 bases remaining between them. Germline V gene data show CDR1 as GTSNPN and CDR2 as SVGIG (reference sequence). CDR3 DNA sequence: TGTGCCTGGGCAGACGGGACTCCGGACTACGAGCAGTACTTC. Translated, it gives CAWADGTPDYEQYF.

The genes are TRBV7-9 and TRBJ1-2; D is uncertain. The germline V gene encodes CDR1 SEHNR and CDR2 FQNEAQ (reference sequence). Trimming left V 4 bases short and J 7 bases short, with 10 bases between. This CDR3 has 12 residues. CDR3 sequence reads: CASSSSGSGYTF. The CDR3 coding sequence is TGTGCCAGCAGCTCCTCGGGGTCTGGCTACACCTTC. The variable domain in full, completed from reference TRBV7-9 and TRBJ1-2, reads DTGVSQNPRHKITKRGQNVTFRCDPISEHNRLYWYRQTLGQGPEFLTYFQNEAQLEKSRLLSDRFSAERPKGSFSTLEIQRTEQGDSAMYLCASSSSGSGYTFGSGTRLTVV.

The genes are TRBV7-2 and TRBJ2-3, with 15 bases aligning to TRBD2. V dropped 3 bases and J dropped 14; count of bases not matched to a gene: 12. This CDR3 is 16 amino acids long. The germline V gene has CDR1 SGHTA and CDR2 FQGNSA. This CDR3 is CASSFRTSGGGGLSYF. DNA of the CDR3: TGTGCCAGCAGCTTTCGGACTAGCGGGGGGGGCGGATTGTCGTATTTT.

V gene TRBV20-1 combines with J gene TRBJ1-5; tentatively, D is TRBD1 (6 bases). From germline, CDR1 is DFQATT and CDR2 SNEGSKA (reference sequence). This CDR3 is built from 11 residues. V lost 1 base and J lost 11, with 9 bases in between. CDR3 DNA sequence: TGCAGTGCTAGAGCAGGGGAAGCCCAGCATTTT. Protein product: CSARAGEAQHF.

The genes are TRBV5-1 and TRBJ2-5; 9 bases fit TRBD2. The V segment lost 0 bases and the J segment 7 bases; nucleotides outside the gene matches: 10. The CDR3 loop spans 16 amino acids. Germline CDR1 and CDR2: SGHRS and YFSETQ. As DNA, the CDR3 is TGCGCCAGCAGCTTGGGTCGCCTAGCGGGGCACCCGACCCAGTACTTC. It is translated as CASSLGRLAGHPTQYF.